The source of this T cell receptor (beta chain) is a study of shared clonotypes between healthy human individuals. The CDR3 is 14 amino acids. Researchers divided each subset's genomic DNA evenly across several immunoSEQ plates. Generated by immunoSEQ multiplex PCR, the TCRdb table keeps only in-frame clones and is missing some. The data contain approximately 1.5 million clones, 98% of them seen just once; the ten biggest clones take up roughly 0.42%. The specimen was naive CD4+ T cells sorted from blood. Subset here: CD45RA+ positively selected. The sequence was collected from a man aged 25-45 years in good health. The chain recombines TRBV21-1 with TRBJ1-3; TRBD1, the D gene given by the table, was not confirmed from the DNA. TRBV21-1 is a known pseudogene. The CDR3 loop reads CASSLIRGGNTIYF. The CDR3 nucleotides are TGTGCCAGCAGCTTGATCAGGGGTGGGAACACCATATATTTT.